This T cell receptor beta chain was sequenced for a study of regulatory T cells in long-lasting Graves disease. Points from the study as a whole: Under persistent disease, TRBV28, TRBJ1-2 and TRBJ2-5 were used preferentially.

Comment on this clonotype: Its antigen is not identified.

Investigators prepared the TCR beta libraries by applying iRepertoire HTBI primers and Arm-PCR of CDR3 regions. The authors' processing: The samples included around 65 TRBV and 14 TRBJ segments. TCRdb passed the multiplex PCR reads through MiXCR, listing each CDR3 protein once. In this record, the V and J calls reflect TCRdb's handling and not the investigators' own analysis. The sample contains a few hundred thousand distinct CDR3 sequences, roughly 24% of which appear only once. Per germline, CDR1 DFQATT and CDR2 SNEGSKA (reference sequence). The CDR3 covers 11 residues. V was cut by 5 bases and J by 6 bases, with 9 bases left in between. Noted time point: persistent/refractory GD, antithyroid drugs over 5 years with positive TRAb. After RNA was extracted from PBMCs, the TCR library was made from it. By American Thyroid Association guidelines, Graves' disease was diagnosed in the cohort.

The source is a woman in her 40s with Graves disease. Here the sequenced sample was peripheral blood mononuclear cells (PBMCs), taken when the disease was refractory, from a patient treated with antithyroid drugs. V usage is TRBV20-1 and J usage is TRBJ2-3; D gene ambiguous. CDR3 loop: CSASHGDTQYF. DNA of the CDR3: TGCAGTGCTTCTCATGGGGATACGCAGTATTTT.